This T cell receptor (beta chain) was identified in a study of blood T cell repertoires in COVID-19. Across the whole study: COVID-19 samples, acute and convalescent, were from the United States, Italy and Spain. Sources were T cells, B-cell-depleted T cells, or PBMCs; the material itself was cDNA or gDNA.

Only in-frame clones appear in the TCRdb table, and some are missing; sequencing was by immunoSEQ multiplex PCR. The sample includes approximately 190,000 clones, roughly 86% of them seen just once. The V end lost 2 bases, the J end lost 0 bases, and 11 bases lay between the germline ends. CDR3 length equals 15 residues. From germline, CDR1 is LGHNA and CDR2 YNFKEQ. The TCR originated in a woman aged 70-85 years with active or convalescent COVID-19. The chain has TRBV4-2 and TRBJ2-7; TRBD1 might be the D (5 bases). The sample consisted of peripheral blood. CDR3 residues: CASSQQRQSSYEQYF. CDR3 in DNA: TGTGCCAGCAGCCAACAGAGACAGTCCTCCTACGAGCAGTACTTC.